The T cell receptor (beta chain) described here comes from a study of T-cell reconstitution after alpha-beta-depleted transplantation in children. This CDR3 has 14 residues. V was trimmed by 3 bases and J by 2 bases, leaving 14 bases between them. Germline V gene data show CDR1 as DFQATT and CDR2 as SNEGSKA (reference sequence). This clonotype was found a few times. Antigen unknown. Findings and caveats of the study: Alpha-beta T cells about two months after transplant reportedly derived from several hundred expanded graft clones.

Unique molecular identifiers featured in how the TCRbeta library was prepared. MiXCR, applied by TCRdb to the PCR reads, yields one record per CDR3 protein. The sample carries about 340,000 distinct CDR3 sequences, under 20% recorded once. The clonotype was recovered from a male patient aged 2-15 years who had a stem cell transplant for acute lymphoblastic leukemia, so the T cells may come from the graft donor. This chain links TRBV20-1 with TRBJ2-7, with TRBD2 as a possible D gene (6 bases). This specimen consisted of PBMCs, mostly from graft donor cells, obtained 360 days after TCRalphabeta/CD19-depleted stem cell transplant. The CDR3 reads CSASFLGEAYEQYF. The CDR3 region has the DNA TGCAGTGCTAGTTTCTTAGGGGAGGCCTACGAGCAGTACTTC.